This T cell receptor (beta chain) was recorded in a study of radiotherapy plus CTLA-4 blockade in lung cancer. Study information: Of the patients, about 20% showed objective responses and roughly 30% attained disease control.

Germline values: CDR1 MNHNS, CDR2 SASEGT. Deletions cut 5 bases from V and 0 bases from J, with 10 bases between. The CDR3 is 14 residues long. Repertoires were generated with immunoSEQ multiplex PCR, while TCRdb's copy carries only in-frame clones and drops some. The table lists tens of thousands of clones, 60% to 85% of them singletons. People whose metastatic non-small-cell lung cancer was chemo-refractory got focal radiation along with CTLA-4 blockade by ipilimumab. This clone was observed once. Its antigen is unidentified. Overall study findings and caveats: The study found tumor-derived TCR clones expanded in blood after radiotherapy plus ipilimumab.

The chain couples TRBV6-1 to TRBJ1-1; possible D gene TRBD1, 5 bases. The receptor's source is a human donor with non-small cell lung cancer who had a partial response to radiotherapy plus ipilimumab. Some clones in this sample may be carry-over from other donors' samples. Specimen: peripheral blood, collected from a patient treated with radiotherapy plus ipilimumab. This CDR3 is CASSRTFMNTEAFF. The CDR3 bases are TGTGCCAGCAGTCGGACATTCATGAACACTGAAGCTTTCTTT.